This T cell receptor beta chain was found in a study of T cell responses to AZD1222 COVID-19 vaccine. Study-wide background: Doses given second, at about 4 or about 12 weeks, were pooled. Study-wide results and caveats: CD4 TCRs associated with vaccination spanned spike, dominating at 160-218 and 743-854.

V was cut by 0 bases and J by 4 bases, with 15 bases left in between. The CDR3 has 17 amino acids. Germline assignment: CDR1 SGHAT and CDR2 FQNNGV. As concerns this clone: As yet, its antigen is unknown.

Profiling relied on immunoSEQ multiplex PCR, and the TCRdb table lists in-frame clones only, not all of them. The sample includes some 100,000 clones, 85% to 90% of them seen just once. This TCR was sampled from an adult in good health. The sequencing used peripheral blood, collected on day 0 of AZD1222 vaccination. The chain uses TRBV11-2 and TRBJ2-2; D possibly corresponds to TRBD2 (7 bases). CDR3 in amino acids: CASSLDRGGLGTGELFF. The CDR3 DNA reads as TGTGCCAGCAGCTTAGATAGGGGGGGCTTAGGCACCGGGGAGCTGTTTTTT.